This T cell receptor (beta chain) was documented in a study of blood T cells in healthy people across ages. Germline V gene sequence: CDR1 LGHNA, CDR2 YSLEER. Trimming shortened V by 1 base and J by 3 bases, and 16 bases separated the two germline ends. The CDR3 covers 16 residues. A J-beta primer mix and a sample-barcoded 5' primer were used in a second PCR of about 7 to 12 cycles. TCRdb recomputed calls from the 5' RACE reads with MiXCR, one row per CDR3 protein. The sample has approximately 800,000 distinct CDR3 sequences, about 59% seen once; the top ten hold around 30%. The receptor was derived from a man younger than 45 in good health. This chain connects TRBV4-3 to TRBJ2-7; a weak D match, TRBD2 (7 bases). The sequenced sample consisted of blood. The CDR3 sequence: CASSQGLGGGLYEQYF. The CDR3 bases are TGCGCCAGCAGCCAAGGGCTCGGCGGGGGCCTCTACGAGCAGTACTTC.